This TCR beta chain derives from a study of blood T cell repertoires in COVID-19. As for the study in general: Nucleic acid was either cDNA or gDNA, and it came from T cells, B-cell-depleted T cells, or PBMCs.

V lost 4 bases to trimming and J lost 4 bases; unmatched junction nucleotides: 11. The CDR3 has 16 amino acids. From germline, CDR1 is LGHNA and CDR2 YNFKEQ. Per the authors' pipeline: Amplification with reference gene primers provided the estimates of nucleated cell counts. The method was immunoSEQ multiplex PCR; TCRdb's version includes in-frame clones alone and lacks a portion of them. V, J and clone size are those of that table, while D and trimming were read from the DNA. The table has 120,000 to 150,000 clones, around 87% seen once; the top ten hold about 6%. This clone appeared a single time. The genes are TRBV4-2 and TRBJ2-7; 9 bases agree with TRBD1. The TCR sequence derives from a man older than 75 with acute or convalescent COVID-19. Sequenced: peripheral blood. The CDR3 region is CASSPESGTGYYEQYF. Here the CDR3 DNA reads TGTGCCAGCAGCCCAGAATCCGGGACAGGGTATTACGAGCAGTACTTC.